This entry lists 7 T cell receptor beta chains sequenced from one sample in a study of cytomegalovirus exposure and HLA in healthy donors. Both 60 Vbeta primers and 13 Jbeta primers went into the PCR. The assay was immunoSEQ multiplex PCR, and TCRdb's table has in-frame clones only and misses some. Of fewer than 95,000 clones listed, 63% are singletons. Material for sequencing was PBMCs. The receptors derive from a woman in her 30s in good health and CMV-seronegative.

The chain links TRBV4-1 to TRBJ1-5; 8 bases are shared with TRBD1. The CDR3 contains 15 residues. The germline gives CDR1 MGHRA, CDR2 YSYEKL. V was clipped by 0 bases and J by 6 bases; unmatched bases: 4. The DNA for the CDR3 is TGCGCCAGCAGCCAAGAGGGCAGGGGGCTTCAGCCCCAGCATTTT. This translates into CASSQEGRGLQPQHF.

The chain links TRBV11-2 to TRBJ2-3; the D gene is possibly TRBD2 (6 bases). The germline V gene has CDR1 SGHAT and CDR2 FQNNGV. Trimming stripped 0 bases from V and 5 bases from J, with 9 bases between. The CDR3 sequence is 14 residues long. CDR3 amino acids: CASSLERDLDTQYF. CDR3 nucleotides: TGTGCCAGCAGCTTAGAGCGGGATTTAGATACGCAGTATTTT.

This clone was recorded a few times. The chain joins TRBV5-4 to TRBJ2-3; TRBD2 is a possible D gene (5 bases). Germline lookup yields CDR1 SGHNT and CDR2 YYREEE (reference sequence). The CDR3 consists of 14 residues. V dropped 0 bases and J dropped 6 bases, with 11 bases sitting between them. CDR3: CASSLGKGGDTQYF. CDR3 nucleotide sequence: TGTGCCAGCAGCTTGGGAAAAGGCGGGGATACGCAGTATTTT.

This CDR3 reads CASSIAPIAARDTQYF. In DNA form, the CDR3 reads TGTGCCAGTAGTATAGCTCCTATAGCTGCGCGAGATACGCAGTATTTT. This rearrangement joins TRBV19 to TRBJ2-3, with D hard to call. V was cut by 1 base and J by 5 bases, with 16 bases left in between. The V gene's germline CDR1 is LNHDA and CDR2 SQIVND (reference sequence). This CDR3 region has 16 residues.

This clone was counted a few times. This chain connects TRBV4-2 to TRBJ2-7, with 10 nucleotides matching TRBD2. CDR1 is LGHNA, CDR2 YNFKEQ, per germline. The CDR3 is 16 amino acids. The junction had 7 bases not matched to a gene; V was cut back by 1 base and J by 4 bases. This CDR3 reads CASSQVKREGLYEQYF. The CDR3 DNA reads TGTGCCAGCAGCCAAGTTAAGCGGGAGGGCTTATACGAGCAGTACTTC.

This clone was seen a single time. The chain links TRBV11-2 to TRBJ2-7; 9 nucleotides agree with TRBD1. Germline-derived CDR1 and CDR2 are SGHAT and FQNNGV. CDR3 length: 14 residues. Trimming took 5 bases from V and 3 from J; bases not matched to a gene: 5. In DNA, the CDR3 is TGTGCCAGCAGCCCAAGACAGGGGGTCTACGAGCAGTACTTC. Encoded protein: CASSPRQGVYEQYF. The variable domain in full, completed from reference TRBV11-2 and TRBJ2-7, reads EAGVAQSPRYKIIEKRQSVAFWCNPISGHATLYWYQQILGQGPKLLIQFQNNGVVDDSQLPKDRFSAERLKGVDSTLKIQPAKLEDSAVYLCASSPRQGVYEQYFGPGTRLTVT.

This CDR3 is CASSLGGKQYF. CDR3 sequence (DNA): TGTGCCAGCAGTTTGGGGGGAAAGCAGTACTTC. The J gene is TRBJ2-7, the V gene TRBV27; TRBD2 is a possible D gene (6 bases). This CDR3 spans 11 amino acids. Germline CDR1 is MNHEY and CDR2 is SMNVEV (reference sequence). V was cut by 3 bases and J by 8 bases, with 8 bases left in between.